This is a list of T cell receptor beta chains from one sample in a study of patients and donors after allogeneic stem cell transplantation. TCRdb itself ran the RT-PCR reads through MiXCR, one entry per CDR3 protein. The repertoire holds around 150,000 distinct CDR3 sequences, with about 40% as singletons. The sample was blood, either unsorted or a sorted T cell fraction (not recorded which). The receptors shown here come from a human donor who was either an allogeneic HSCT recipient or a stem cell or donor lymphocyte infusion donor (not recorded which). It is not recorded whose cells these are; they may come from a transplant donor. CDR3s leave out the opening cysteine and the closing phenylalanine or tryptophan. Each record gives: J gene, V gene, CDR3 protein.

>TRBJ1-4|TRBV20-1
TCSDRGTEKLF
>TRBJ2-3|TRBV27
ASRPLAGGPTDTQY
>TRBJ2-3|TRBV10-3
AAWTSGSTDTQY
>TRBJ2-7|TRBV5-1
ASSWTSGYEQY
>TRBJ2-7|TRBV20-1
SASRASGGGNEQY
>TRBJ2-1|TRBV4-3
ASSQETNSFSYNEQF
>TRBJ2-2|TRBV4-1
ASSQGGTNTGELF
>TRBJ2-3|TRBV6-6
ASSYRVPSTDTQY
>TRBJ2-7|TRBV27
ASAAGYIYEQY
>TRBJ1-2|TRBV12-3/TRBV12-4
ASRRDRGNGYT
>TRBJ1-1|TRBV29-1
SVYTGEGNTEAF
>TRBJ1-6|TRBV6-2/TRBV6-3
ASISDRDSPLH
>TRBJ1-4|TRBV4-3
ASAITYDEKLF
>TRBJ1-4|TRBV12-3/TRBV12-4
ASSPLDSLATNEKLF
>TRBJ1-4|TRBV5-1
ASSLERSTNEKLF
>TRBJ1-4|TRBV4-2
ASSQDGWGESEKLF
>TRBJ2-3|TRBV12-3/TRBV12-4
ASSLRPSTDTQY
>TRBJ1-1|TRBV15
ATSRASTEAF
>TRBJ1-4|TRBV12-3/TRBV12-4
ASASLGEKLF
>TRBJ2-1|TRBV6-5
ASSPPGRGPYNEQF
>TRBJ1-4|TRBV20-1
SASPNTEKLF
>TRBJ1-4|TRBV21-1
ASSKRGFEKLF
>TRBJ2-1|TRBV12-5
ASGLPGPYNEQF
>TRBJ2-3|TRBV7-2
ASSSQTGLAGAGDTQY
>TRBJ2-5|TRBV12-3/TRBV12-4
ASSSGTSGGSGTQY
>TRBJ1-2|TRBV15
ATSRVGNYGYT
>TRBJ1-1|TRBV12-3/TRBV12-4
ASILNPRPKTEAF
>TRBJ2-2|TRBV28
ASSKKTGGELF
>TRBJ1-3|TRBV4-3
ASSLLYEGAGNTIY
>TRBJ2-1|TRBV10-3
AISESVGLTGEQF
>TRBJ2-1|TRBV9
ASSVGASSYNEQF
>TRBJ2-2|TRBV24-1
ATSGTGPGDTGELF
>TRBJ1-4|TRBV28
ASSLRRVQREKLF
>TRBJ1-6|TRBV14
ASSLVVRGADPSSYNSPLH
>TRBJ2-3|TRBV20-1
SALQSSAAQY
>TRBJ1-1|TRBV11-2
ASSLEGVRTEAF
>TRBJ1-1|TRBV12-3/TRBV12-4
ASSLRQGMNTEAF
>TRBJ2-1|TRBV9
ASSAPAPGGKF
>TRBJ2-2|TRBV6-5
ASSPGTSGGRNTGELF
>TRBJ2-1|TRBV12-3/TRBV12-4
ASRYRADNEQF
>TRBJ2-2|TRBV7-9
ASSLSSANTGELF
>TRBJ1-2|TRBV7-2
ASSLETRPRRGYT
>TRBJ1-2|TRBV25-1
ASSEQNAPNT
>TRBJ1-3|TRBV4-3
ASSQEEGLFSGNTIY
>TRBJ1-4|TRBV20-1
SARDLGVSNEKLF
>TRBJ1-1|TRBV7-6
ASSLGGGDTEAF
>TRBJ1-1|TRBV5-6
ASSRGQGAPEAF
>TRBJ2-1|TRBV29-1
SPLLQSSYNEQF
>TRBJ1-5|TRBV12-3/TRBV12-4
ASSLALGTGGGYSNQPQH
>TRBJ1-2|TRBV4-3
ASSPLGQGLPYGYT
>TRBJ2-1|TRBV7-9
ASSFHVASEF
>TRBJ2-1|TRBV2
ASSPTMNEQF
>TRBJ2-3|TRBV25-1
ASSHRSGNTDTQY
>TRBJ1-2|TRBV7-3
ASSVYGYT
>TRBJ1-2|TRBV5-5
ASSLAPGQGGYGYT
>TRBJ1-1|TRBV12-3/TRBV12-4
ASSREWGEGNTEAF
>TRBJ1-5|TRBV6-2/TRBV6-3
ASSHRIDQPQH
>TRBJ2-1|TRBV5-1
ASRQTSGGAEQF
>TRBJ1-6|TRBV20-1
SARRGGRGPSPLH